These 11 T cell receptor beta chains originate from one sample sequenced in a study of T cells in Graves' hyperthyroidism and ophthalmopathy. RNA transcripts provided the source from which TCR beta CDR3 regions were amplified. With the HTBI primer set, the TCR CDR3 went through a first round of RT-PCR. TCRdb reprocessed the multiplex PCR reads with MiXCR, giving one entry per CDR3 protein. Found here are roughly 560,000 distinct CDR3 sequences, 14% to 15% of them singletons; the top ten hold 4.3%. The sequencing input was blood. Every receptor here comes from a woman aged 40 to 50 with Graves' ophthalmopathy.

The sample holds many counts of this clonotype. The rearrangement links TRBV27 to TRBJ2-2; D perhaps matches TRBD2 (6 bases). Germline CDR1 and CDR2: MNHEY and SMNVEV (reference sequence). V was trimmed by 6 bases and J by 4 bases, leaving 15 bases between them. The CDR3 spans 15 residues. The CDR3 DNA reads TGTGCCAGCAGCTCCTTGGCGGGAAGCACCGGGGAGCTGTTTTTT. Translated, it gives CASSSLAGSTGELFF.

This clonotype was counted many times. The rearrangement uses TRBV20-1 and TRBJ2-7; 9 nucleotides match TRBD2. The germline V gene has CDR1 DFQATT and CDR2 SNEGSKA (reference sequence). The CDR3 length is 14 residues. V lost 2 bases to trimming and J lost 3 bases; unmatched junction nucleotides: 5. The CDR3 spells CSARLAGLVYEQYF. CDR3 DNA: TGCAGTGCTAGACTAGCGGGACTCGTCTACGAGCAGTACTTC.

This clonotype was counted ten times or more. The V gene is TRBV12-3 or TRBV12-4, the J gene TRBJ1-1, with no clear D. This CDR3 has 11 amino acids. V was shortened by 6 bases and J by 10 bases, with 12 bases between the two germline ends. The CDR3 sequence: CASSSTQRAFF. Here the CDR3 DNA reads TGTGCCAGCAGCAGCACCCAAAGAGCTTTCTTT.

J is TRBJ2-2 and V is TRBV4-3; 11 nucleotides align to TRBD2. CDR1 is LGHNA, CDR2 YSLEER, per germline. V lost 0 bases to trimming and J lost 7 bases; unmatched junction nucleotides: 7. There are 17 residues in the CDR3. CDR3 sequence reads: CASSQDWSSGRVGELFF. CDR3 in DNA: TGCGCCAGCAGCCAAGATTGGAGTAGCGGGAGGGTCGGGGAGCTGTTTTTT.

This clonotype came up many times. The V gene is TRBV19, the J gene TRBJ1-1, with 7 bases matching TRBD1. CDR1 and CDR2 (germline): LNHDA, SQIVND (reference sequence). V was pared by 0 bases and J by 5 bases, with 6 bases of the junction left unmatched. The length of the CDR3 is 15 residues. CDR3 DNA: TGTGCCAGTAGTATAGACCCGGGACAGCTGACTGAAGCTTTCTTT. Its protein product is CASSIDPGQLTEAFF.

This clonotype was counted ten times or more. This chain uses TRBV11-2 with TRBJ1-2, with 9 bases lining up with TRBD1. V lost 5 bases and J lost 3; bases outside the gene matches: 7. This CDR3 has 15 residues. CDR1 and CDR2 from the germline V gene are SGHAT and FQNNGV. CDR3 DNA: TGTGCCAGCAGCCCCTGGACAGGGGAGGACTATGGCTACACCTTC. Amino acids: CASSPWTGEDYGYTF.

This clonotype has a count of ten or more. This sequence joins TRBV28 and TRBJ1-6; the match to TRBD1 covers 7 bases. CDR1 and CDR2 from the germline V gene are MDHEN and SYDVKM. The ends lost 7 bases at V and 10 bases at J; junction bases unmatched: 10. The CDR3 covers 14 residues. This CDR3 reads CASTLPGGASPLHF. The DNA for the CDR3 is TGTGCCAGCACCTTGCCAGGGGGGGCATCACCCCTCCACTTT.

Ten or more counts support this clonotype. V gene TRBV12-3 or TRBV12-4 combines with J gene TRBJ2-6, with D perhaps TRBD1 (5 bases). The CDR3 runs to 17 residues. The V gene lost 5 bases and the J gene lost 0 bases, with 14 bases spanning the gap. Here the CDR3 reads CASSPRAYLSGANVLTF. CDR3 coding DNA: TGTGCCAGCAGTCCCAGGGCGTACCTCTCTGGGGCCAACGTCCTGACTTTC.

This clonotype was detected many times. The chain links TRBV6-1 to TRBJ2-7, with TRBD1 matching over 7 bases. There are 15 residues in the CDR3. V gave up 3 bases and J gave up 4 bases; unmatched junction bases: 9. CDR1 and CDR2 (germline): MNHNS, SASEGT. The CDR3 region is CASSDPRDRRYEQYF. Here the CDR3 DNA reads TGTGCCAGCAGTGACCCTCGGGACAGACGGTACGAGCAGTACTTC.

The sample holds many counts of this clonotype. This chain links TRBV11-2 with TRBJ2-7, with 8 bases lining up with TRBD1. Trimming removed 1 base from V and 2 bases from J; junction bases left unmatched: 4. CDR3 length: 15 amino acids. In germline, CDR1 is SGHAT, CDR2 FQNNGV. CDR3 loop: CASSLGQQGAYEQYF. DNA for the CDR3: TGTGCCAGCAGCTTAGGTCAACAGGGGGCCTACGAGCAGTACTTC.

This clonotype has a count of ten or more. The rearrangement links TRBV6-2 or TRBV6-3 to TRBJ2-7; D assignment may be TRBD1 or TRBD2 (5 bases each). This CDR3 spans 17 amino acids. The V end lost 0 bases, the J end lost 1 base, and 16 bases lay between the germline ends. The germline gives CDR1 MNHEY, CDR2 SVGEGT. The CDR3 here is CASSYSVSGTLSYEQYF. As DNA, the CDR3 is TGTGCCAGCAGTTACTCGGTCTCAGGGACCCTATCCTACGAGCAGTACTTC.